This T cell receptor beta chain came from a study of T cell repertoires in cytomegalovirus infection. Looking at the study overall: HLA-B-restricted CMV epitopes that are well studied were used alongside recently identified HLA-C-restricted ones. A matching HLA type, together with CMV infection, was signaled by public TCR beta signatures. Study results and caveats: Dominant in the ex vivo response were TCR beta clonotypes restricted by HLA-C and specific for CMV.

Germline trimming cut 5 bases from V and 4 bases from J; bases unmatched to any gene: 17. The length of the CDR3 is 18 residues. Per the germline V gene, CDR1 is SGHVS and CDR2 is FNYEAQ. This clonotype has more than one count but fewer than ten. As yet, its antigen is unknown. Each CDR3 protein is one row after TCRdb ran MiXCR on the reads. Found here are approximately 770,000 distinct CDR3 sequences, 29% of them singletons; the top ten hold around 14%. This specimen was cultured CD8+ T cells from PBMCs, taken from culture after CMV antigen stimulation. The rearrangement uses TRBV7-6 and TRBJ2-1; 7 positions agree with TRBD1. This receptor was identified in a human donor in good health (CMV status not recorded). Some clones in this sample may be carry-over from other donors' samples. For the CDR3, the DNA is TGTGCCAGCAGCCCCCCCGCCCTCGGACAGGAGTTATACAATGAGCAGTTCTTC. Its protein product is CASSPPALGQELYNEQFF. The full variable domain, completed using reference TRBV7-6 and TRBJ2-1, is GAGVSQSPRYKVTKRGQDVALRCDPISGHVSLYWYRQALGQGPEFLTYFNYEAQQDKSGLPNDRFSAERPEGSISTLTIQRTEQRDSAMYRCASSPPALGQELYNEQFFGPGTRLTVL.